The 8 T cell receptor beta chains below come from one sample, sequenced in a study of read filtering for tumor transcriptome and immune sequencing. This library used around 400 ng RNA and molecular barcoded adaptors spanning alpha/delta and beta/gamma chains. One entry per CDR3 protein results from TCRdb running MiXCR on the reads. The sample has tens of thousands of distinct CDR3 sequences; approximately 21% are singletons. The specimen was a population of CD138-negative cells sorted from bone marrow. The receptors originated from a donor aged 40 or older with multiple myeloma.

Turning to this clonotype: A read error may explain this, as a much larger clone is one base away. The chain uses TRBV3-1 and TRBJ2-5, with D unclear. This CDR3 has 14 amino acids. CDR1 LGHDT and CDR2 YNNKEL come from the germline V gene (reference sequence). Here the CDR3 reads CASSQEASQEIQYF. Here the CDR3 DNA reads TGTGCCAGCAGCCAAGAGGCTTCGCAAGAGATCCAGTACTTC.

The sample holds many counts of this clonotype. The chain links TRBV2 to TRBJ2-1, with 8 bases lining up with TRBD2. Per germline, CDR1 SNHLY and CDR2 FYNNEI. J gave up 8 bases and V 6 bases, and 9 bases lay outside the gene matches. CDR3 length equals 14 residues. The CDR3 protein is CASSPGLGADEQFF. Here the CDR3 DNA reads TGTGCCAGCAGCCCGGGACTAGGGGCGGATGAGCAGTTCTTC.

Note on this clonotype: Relative to the germline gene, one junction end is altered; a read error may explain this. The chain is built from TRBV4-2 and TRBJ2-1; no clear D. The CDR3 runs 13 residues. From germline, CDR1 is LGHNA and CDR2 YNFKEQ. CDR3 loop: CACSQARASEQFF. The DNA of the CDR3 is TGTGCCTGCAGCCAAGCTAGGGCCAGTGAGCAGTTCTTC.

Notes on this clonotype: A much larger clone differs by one base, so this may be a read error. This sequence joins TRBV20-1 and TRBJ1-4; TRBD1 is a possible D gene (5 bases). V was trimmed by 3 bases and J by 7 bases, leaving 21 bases between them. This CDR3 spans 16 amino acids. The germline V gene has CDR1 DFQATT and CDR2 SNEGSKA (reference sequence). The CDR3 nucleotides read TGCAGTGCTAGGCAGGGACTGGGGAGGGGTTCTGAAAAACTGTTTTTT. Translated: CSARQGLGRGSEKLFF.

This clonotype was seen a handful of times. The chain links TRBV20-1 to TRBJ2-3; D is possibly TRBD2 (7 bases). CDR1 and CDR2 from the germline V gene are DFQATT and SNEGSKA (reference sequence). The CDR3 is 16 residues long. Trimming left V 6 bases short and J 0 bases short, with 19 bases between. CDR3 nucleotides: TGCAGTGCGATCAACCGAGGGGGGGCGAGCACAGATACGCAGTATTTT. Translating it yields CSAINRGGASTDTQYF.

This clonotype was seen a few times. The gene calls are TRBV28 and TRBJ1-2; D may be TRBD1 (5 bases). Between the trimmed V and J ends, which lost 6 bases and 3 bases, there was a span of 11 bases. The germline CDR1 and CDR2 sequences are MDHEN and SYDVKM. The CDR3 extends over 13 amino acids. The CDR3 sequence: CASSRVADYGYTF. CDR3 sequence (DNA): TGTGCCAGCAGCAGGGTCGCAGACTATGGCTACACCTTC.

Ten or more counts support this clonotype. This sequence joins TRBV3-1 and TRBJ1-1; a weak D match, TRBD1 (6 bases). The CDR3 runs to 11 residues. Germline lookup yields CDR1 LGHDT and CDR2 YNNKEL (reference sequence). Trimming left V 4 bases short and J 12 bases short, with 12 bases between. CDR3 DNA: TGTGCCAGCAGCCGGGCGGGGGCAACTTTCTTT. Protein product: CASSRAGATFF.

A few counts support this clonotype. The chain links TRBV7-9 to TRBJ2-3; D might be TRBD1 (6 bases). This CDR3 comprises 14 residues. The germline V gene has CDR1 SEHNR and CDR2 FQNEAQ (reference sequence). With 6 bases removed from V and 4 bases from J, the gap between germline ends came to 14 bases. DNA of the CDR3: TGTGCCAGCAGTCCCGGGACATCGTCAGATACGCAGTATTTT. Translating gives CASSPGTSSDTQYF.